This TCR beta chain was documented in a study of patients and donors after allogeneic stem cell transplantation. Per germline, CDR1 MDHEN and CDR2 SYDVKM. CDR3 length: 16 residues. After removal of 5 bases from V and 8 bases from J, the junction contained 16 bases not matched to a gene. TCRdb recomputed calls from the RT-PCR reads with MiXCR, one row per CDR3 protein. Among some 200,000 distinct CDR3 sequences listed, 41% were seen once. This clonotype was counted between two and nine times. V is TRBV28 and J is TRBJ1-1; TRBD1 matches 8 bases. The clonotype was recovered from a human donor who was either an allogeneic HSCT recipient or a stem cell or donor lymphocyte infusion donor (not recorded which). It is not recorded whose cells these are; they may come from a transplant donor. Material for sequencing was blood, either unsorted or a sorted T cell fraction (not recorded which). The DNA of the CDR3 is TGTGCCAGCAGTCTACCACTGACAGGGGCCTCCTCCGAAGCTTTCTTT. Translating gives CASSLPLTGASSEAFF. The whole variable domain, filled in from reference TRBV28 and TRBJ1-1, reads DVKVTQSSRYLVKRTGEKVFLECVQDMDHENMFWYRQDPGLGLRLIYFSYDVKMKEKGDIPEGYSVSREKKERFSLILESASTNQTSMYLCASSLPLTGASSEAFFGQGTRLTVV.